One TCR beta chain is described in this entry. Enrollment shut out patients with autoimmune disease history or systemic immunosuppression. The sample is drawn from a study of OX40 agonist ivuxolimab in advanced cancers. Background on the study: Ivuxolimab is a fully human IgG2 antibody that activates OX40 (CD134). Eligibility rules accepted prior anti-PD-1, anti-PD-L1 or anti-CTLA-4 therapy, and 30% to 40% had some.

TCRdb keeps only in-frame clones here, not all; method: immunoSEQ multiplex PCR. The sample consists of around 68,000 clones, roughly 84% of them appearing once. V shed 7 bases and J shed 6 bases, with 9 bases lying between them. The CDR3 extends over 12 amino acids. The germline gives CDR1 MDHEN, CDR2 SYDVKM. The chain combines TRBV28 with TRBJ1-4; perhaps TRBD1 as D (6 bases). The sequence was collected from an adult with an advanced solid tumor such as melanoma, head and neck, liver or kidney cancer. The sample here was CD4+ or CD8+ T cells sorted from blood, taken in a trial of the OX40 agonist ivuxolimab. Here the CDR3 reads CASTGAYEKLFF. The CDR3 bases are TGTGCCAGCACGGGGGCCTATGAAAAACTGTTTTTT. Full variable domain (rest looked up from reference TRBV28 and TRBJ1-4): DVKVTQSSRYLVKRTGEKVFLECVQDMDHENMFWYRQDPGLGLRLIYFSYDVKMKEKGDIPEGYSVSREKKERFSLILESASTNQTSMYLCASTGAYEKLFFGSGTQLSVL.